This T cell receptor beta chain was found in a study of cytomegalovirus exposure and HLA in healthy donors (dated by TCRdb to the late 2010s). A note on the overall study: An earlier analysis of approximately 640 of the donors reported approximately 290 Gb of sequence data and about 100 million unique TCR beta sequences from about 179 million T cells. An early release covering some 640 HLA-typed donors comprised 250 to 350 gigabases of sequencing data and tens of millions of unique TCR sequences. Of the approximately 400 genotyped donors, approximately 83% fell in the genetic ancestry cluster associated with self-reported Caucasian donors. The study was designed to test whether signatures of past pathogen exposure could be identified by cataloging public T cell receptors. Using immunosequencing, the study profiled T cell repertoires from 500 to 800 subjects and related those repertoires to cytomegalovirus serostatus. Along with the roughly 670-subject first cohort, a separate validation cohort of over a hundred different subjects was used. To predict cytomegalovirus infection status, the study combined high-throughput TCR immunosequencing, statistical association of individual TCRs with disease status, and machine learning. A later analysis re-examined previously published TCR beta repertoires from roughly 720 donors and added high-resolution HLA genotyping to investigate patterns of TCR occurrence. The later analysis used no new phenotypic data to find candidate immune exposures, relying instead on TCR beta sequences and their occurrence across donors. An earlier analysis of several hundred of the donors applied high-throughput TCR beta sequencing to assess whether each TCR beta V gene segment acted as functional or pseudogenic. Donor age, sex, ethnicity and CMV serostatus were collected together with the repertoire data. Genome-wide SNP genotypes for about three fifths of the 666 donors were used in a later genetic analysis, which treated that subset as a discovery cohort. All discovery cohort repertoires had been generated on a single sequencing platform. HLA typing included class I and class II loci at four-digit resolution. The number of donors typed differed by locus, with about 629-630 for A, B, C, DRB1 and DQB1, around 560 for DQA1, 600 to 610 for DPA1, and around 430 for DPB1. Roughly five DR-DQ haplotypes were handled as single units for association and clustering because linkage in the cohort was strong. Across roughly 420 genotyped donors of the cohort, an average of about 200,000 unique TCR beta nucleotide sequences per donor were sequenced, and approximately 19% of those sequences were non-productive.

As to this clone: The antigen this receptor binds is unknown. No base quality information exists; no much larger clone differs at one position.

Per the germline V gene, SQVTM is the CDR1 and ANQGSEA is the CDR2. The CDR3, cysteine through phenylalanine, is 13 amino acids long. Here the CDR3 DNA is all that survives: 39 bases in frame from base 1. The germline ends are 11 bases apart after V is trimmed by 4 bases and J by 2 bases. What the research found in general, with its limitations: According to a later genetic analysis, donors in an Asian-associated ancestry cluster had fewer N-insertions in productive TCRs than the approximately 700-donor mean. Because counts were too low, about 18 rarely observed V segments, including chromosome 9 orphons, were excluded from the earlier analysis of about 500 of the donors. Because the 87-base-pair reads could not distinguish some IMGT-functional V segments, including TRBV6-2 and TRBV6-3, those segments were excluded. A further reported finding was that TCR beta sequences accurately predicted the HLA-A and HLA-B alleles for most subjects in the first cohort. At a false discovery rate of 0.05, a later analysis linked under 20,000 TCR beta sequences to specific HLA alleles. In an earlier analysis of fewer than 750 of the donors, most TCR beta V segments were observed in productive rearrangements about 87% or about 30% of the time, broadly matching IMGT annotations. The presence/absence analyses assumed that sequencing depth was roughly uniform across donors, and that assumption may not be true. In the study, roughly 160 TCR beta chains were listed as associated with cytomegalovirus. When HLA alleles, especially DR and DQ, strongly co-occurred, attributing TCR associations to individual alleles was difficult. The classifier was reported to diagnose cytomegalovirus status with high specificity and sensitivity in both the original cohort and the validation cohort. In a later analysis, the rate of TCR association differed among HLA loci, with DRB1 alleles having the most associated TCRs and HLA-C alleles having the fewest. According to a later analysis, most CMV-associated TCR beta chains appeared to be HLA-restricted, and the HLA associations seemed to be driven largely by CMV exposure. Linkage disequilibrium might explain the correlated functional status among segregating V segments, but an unknown experimental factor could not be ruled out. V-gene and J-gene trimming of TCR beta chains was associated with a missense DCLRE1C variant in a later genetic analysis, and the association was replicated in an independent cohort. Most TCR sequences were observed very rarely across donors, whereas some public TCRs were present in many individuals. A later analysis found that HLA-associated TCR beta chains were more clonally expanded and had lower generation probabilities than equally common non-associated chains. In vitro tests confirmed that a few of the cytomegalovirus-associated TCR beta chains recognize cytomegalovirus antigens. In this cohort, only TCR beta chains were sequenced, and detectable features were limited by the absence of alpha or paired-chain data. In a later analysis, several top co-occurrence clusters were reported to appear linked to parvovirus B19, influenza, CMV and Epstein-Barr virus. CMV serostatus was the only immune exposure information available for the cohort. A cluster of highly shared sequence variants was judged likely to be a technical artifact of the sequencing pipeline. According to the authors, the approach could potentially be generalized to other disease states and immunological phenotypes. Because some donors lacked HLA typing at each locus, the association tests relied only on the typed subset.

Libraries were prepared through the immunoSEQ multiplex PCR assay. The multiplex PCR relied on a mix of 60 forward primers for TCR Vbeta segments and 13 reverse primers for TCR Jbeta segments. Amplification of the CDR3 region of rearranged TCR beta genes was performed with a multiplex PCR assay on genomic DNA. The Illumina HiSeq System was used to sequence the amplified TCR beta libraries as 87-base-pair reads. As for how the authors treated the data: A later analysis tallied roughly 78 million unique TCR beta chains across the 700 or so repertoires, and roughly 11 million of those chains were shared by two or more donors. A nearest-neighbor algorithm error-corrected the raw reads and collapsed the reads into unique sequences, merging closely related sequences to remove PCR and sequencing errors. CDR3 sequences were aligned to IMGT reference sequences to assign V, D and J gene segments. For a sequence to be retained, a match of at least six nucleotides to both a V gene segment and a J gene segment was required. A rearrangement counted as productive if the CDR3 had no stop codons and remained in frame with V and J, and every other rearrangement counted as non-productive. CDR3 was defined according to IMGT convention as the region running from the second conserved V-encoded cysteine to the conserved J-encoded phenylalanine. The earlier analysis of approximately 500 of the donors excluded sequences that lacked an unambiguous match to a single V gene segment. An earlier analysis of almost 600 of the donors classified V segments as functional when productive rearrangements were above 56.7% and as segregating when the standard deviation between donors was above 5%. A statistical classification framework was built for diagnosing cytomegalovirus status from the catalog of TCR beta chain sequences. V and J gene assignment, in a later analysis, came from comparing TCR nucleotide sequences with IMGT/GENE-DB human TR gene sequences. In a later analysis, CDR3 sequences and most-parsimonious VDJ recombination scenarios were assigned using the TCRdist pipeline. In a later analysis, each TCR beta chain was defined by its CDR3 amino acid sequence together with its V-gene family, and reads lacking a unique V-gene family were excluded. In a later analysis, approximately 640 highly shared, low-generation-probability nucleotide sequences were removed to address suspected cross-contamination and a sequencing artifact. In a later analysis, a clonal expansion index was calculated for each public chain from normalized within-repertoire ranks of inferred template counts. In a later analysis, generation probabilities were computed with a VDJ recombination model fitted to out-of-frame rearrangements, and the resulting probabilities were checked against IGoR. In a later analysis, hypergeometric tests were used to score TCR-TCR, TCR-HLA and TCR-CMV co-occurrence, with a repertoire-size bias correction applied to TCR pairs. In a later analysis, false discovery rates were estimated by permuting HLA or CMV assignments 20 times. A later analysis grouped co-occurring TCRs with DBSCAN, adding TCRdist sequence similarity when clustering within HLA-allele-positive subsets. Repertoires with fewer than 30,000 or more than 120,000 public chains were left out of co-occurrence clustering, as were four to six repertoires with anomalous nucleotide sharing. TCRdb mirrors the immuneACCESS table, restricted to in-frame sequences. Some clones are absent from its copies; in checked studies, under half trace to an unresolved V gene, and the reason for the others is unknown. V and J calls and clone size follow that table, whereas D and trimming were derived from the DNA. For this sample the table gives roughly 130,000 clones, of which 65% to 75% were detected only once. Of the sample, approximately 5.4% falls within the top ten clones.

The cohort consisted of 650 to 850 healthy bone marrow donors. At the time of sampling, all cohort members were nominally healthy, though unrecorded immune exposures were likely present. The donor tested CMV seropositive and was one of the 289 seropositive cohort members. Each donor provided a peripheral blood sample, and peripheral blood mononuclear cells were used for TCR beta sequencing. Genomic DNA extraction from the blood cell samples was performed with the Qiagen DNeasy Blood Extraction Kit. The sequencing sample was made of PBMCs. This chain joins TRBV29-1 to TRBJ1-1; the D gene is unclear. This sequence was found in a woman aged 50 to 60 in good health and CMV-seropositive. For the CDR3, the sequence is CSVAITVNTEAFF. The sequenced DNA is TGCAGCGTTGCGATAACAGTCAACACTGAAGCTTTCTTT.